The source of this T cell receptor (beta chain) is a study of read filtering for tumor transcriptome and immune sequencing. Study context: The cohort had about 16 men and approximately 14 women aged roughly 40 to 80, mean roughly 66 years. TCR-mapped reads were about 4 to 10.27 million with IR-seq versus roughly 85 to 1,300 with RNA-seq.

Molecular barcoded adaptors covering alpha/delta and beta/gamma chains were used on about 390 ng RNA. TCRdb processed the reads anew with MiXCR; each CDR3 protein has one entry. The table records roughly 90,000 distinct CDR3 sequences, roughly 21% of them present only once. This CDR3 spans 16 amino acids. V shed 2 bases, J shed 1 base, and the junction held 7 bases outside the gene matches. Germline assignment: CDR1 MGHRA and CDR2 YSYEKL. This clonotype has ten or more counts. The target antigen is unknown. Bone marrow was sampled from every patient at the time of active disease. The study's findings and limits: In IR-seq, single-read clonotypes were around 80% of clonotypes but approximately 3.5% of reads.

What was sequenced was a population of CD138-negative cells sorted from bone marrow. This sequence originates from a donor at least 40 years old with multiple myeloma. The rearrangement links TRBV4-1 to TRBJ1-1; 7 bases align to TRBD1. The CDR3 sequence: CASSQIPGTANTEAFF. The CDR3 nucleotides are TGCGCCAGCAGCCAAATTCCCGGGACAGCGAACACTGAAGCTTTCTTT.